Reported below is one TCR beta chain. What it binds is not known. Germline values: CDR1 SGHTA, CDR2 FQGNSA. The CDR3 runs 14 residues. Trimming removed 5 bases from V and 1 base from J, with 11 bases in between. This sample stems from a study of identifying expanded T cells in peripheral blood. Study-level results: Differentially abundant clones: 0.95 to 1.5 between replicates, approximately 15 at roughly 2 weeks, over 18 at four. Approximately two-week clone count variance significantly increased as total template count grew.

Clones were read by immunoSEQ multiplex PCR, and TCRdb kept only the in-frame ones, dropping some. This table holds over 65,000 clones, over 85% found once. Material: blood. The clonotype originates from a person aged 18-70 years in good health. V gene TRBV7-2 combines with J gene TRBJ1-2, with a weak D call TRBD1 (5 bases). The DNA for the CDR3 is TGTGCCAGCAGCCCCCCAGGGATTAACTATGGCTACACCTTC. Amino acids: CASSPPGINYGYTF.